The 30 T cell receptor beta chains below were found in one sample sequenced in a study of T cells in Graves' hyperthyroidism and ophthalmopathy. Amplified TCR beta CDR3 regions came from RNA transcripts. First-round RT-PCR targeting the TCR CDR3 was performed with the HTBI primer set. MiXCR was run by TCRdb on the multiplex PCR reads, yielding one entry per CDR3 protein. This sample has more than 500,000 distinct CDR3 sequences, with about 45% found just once. Sequencing used peripheral blood or thyroid tissue (not recorded which). These receptors came from an adult woman with Graves' disease, either hyperthyroidism or ophthalmopathy (not recorded which).

A few counts support this clonotype. This chain connects TRBV6-5 to TRBJ2-7, with D tentatively TRBD2 (5 bases). The CDR3 covers 14 residues. Deletions cut 1 base from V and 0 bases from J, with 7 bases between. In germline, CDR1 is MNHEY, CDR2 SVGAGI. The CDR3 region is CASSYYSGSYEQYF. The CDR3, as DNA: TGTGCCAGCAGTTACTACAGCGGCTCCTACGAGCAGTACTTC.

This chain connects TRBV2 to TRBJ2-7, with D hard to call. Germline CDR1 SNHLY, CDR2 FYNNEI. V shed 5 bases and J shed 3 bases, with 11 bases lying between them. The CDR3 has 13 residues. The CDR3 DNA reads as TGTGCCAGCAGTTTTGGACCTCTCTACGAGCAGTACTTC. Translation: CASSFGPLYEQYF.

The rearrangement links TRBV20-1 to TRBJ1-1; D gene ambiguous. The CDR3 has 11 residues. Germline lookup yields CDR1 DFQATT and CDR2 SNEGSKA (reference sequence). V was pared by 6 bases and J by 6 bases, with 11 bases between. For the CDR3, the DNA is TGCAGTGCCTCGCTGCAGGCTGAAGCTTTCTTT. Translating gives CSASLQAEAFF.

This clonotype was observed a single time. The chain combines TRBV10-3 with TRBJ1-6, with D hard to call. In germline, CDR1 is ENHRY, CDR2 SYGVKD. Trimming shortened V by 10 bases and J by 7 bases, and 20 bases separated the two germline ends. This CDR3 spans 15 amino acids. The CDR3 sequence: CATSGEYGDNSPLHF. As DNA, the CDR3 is TGTGCCACCTCTGGTGAGTACGGAGACAATTCACCCCTCCACTTT.

This clonotype turned up a few times. The V and J genes are TRBV4-1 and TRBJ1-3; D is unresolved. This CDR3 has 16 amino acids. V lost 2 bases and J 0 bases, leaving 11 bases between the germline ends. Per the germline V gene, CDR1 is MGHRA and CDR2 is YSYEKL. DNA for the CDR3: TGCGCCAGCAGCCAAAACCTAGGGCCCTCTGGAAACACCATATATTTT. It translates to CASSQNLGPSGNTIYF.

The chain couples TRBV9 to TRBJ2-7; D perhaps matches TRBD2 (5 bases). V lost 4 bases, J lost 2 bases, and 25 bases lay in between. CDR3 size: 18 residues. Germline-derived CDR1 and CDR2 are SGDLS and YYNGEE. CDR3 DNA sequence: TGTGCCAGCAGCCCCACCTCGTACACTTCACGGCGGGCCTACGAGCAGTACTTC. Translation: CASSPTSYTSRRAYEQYF.

J is TRBJ1-2 and V is TRBV15; D possibly corresponds to TRBD1 (5 bases). This CDR3 contains 14 residues. Trimming cost V 3 bases and J 5 bases, with 13 bases left between them. The germline gives CDR1 LNHNV, CDR2 YYDKDF (reference sequence). In DNA, the CDR3 is TGTGCCACCAGCAGCGAGAGAGGACAATATGGCTACACCTTC. Its protein is CATSSERGQYGYTF.

This clonotype was seen repeatedly, ten times or more. A much larger clone lies one base from this, so it may be a read error. This chain joins TRBV20-1 and TRBJ2-5; D could derive from TRBD1 or TRBD2 (5 bases each). Germline V gene lookup returns CDR1 DFQATT and CDR2 SNEGSKA (reference sequence). Trimming shortened V by 6 bases and J by 3 bases, and 14 bases separated the two germline ends. The CDR3 sequence is 13 residues long. DNA for the CDR3: TGCAGTGCGCCGGGACCAGCTGAAGAGACCCAGTACTTC. Amino acids: CSAPGPAEETQYF.

This clonotype was seen ten or more times. The J gene is TRBJ1-1, the V gene TRBV2; D remains ambiguous. CDR1 and CDR2 from the germline V gene are SNHLY and FYNNEI. This CDR3 spans 12 amino acids. V lost 7 bases, J lost 1 base, and 7 bases lay in between. CDR3 residues: CASIEGNTEAFF. In DNA form, the CDR3 reads TGTGCCAGCATAGAGGGGAACACTGAAGCTTTCTTT. The variable domain in full, completed from reference TRBV2 and TRBJ1-1, reads EPEVTQTPSHQVTQMGQEVILRCVPISNHLYFYWYRQILGQKVEFLVSFYNNEISEKSEIFDDQFSVERPDGSNFTLKIRSTKLEDSAMYFCASIEGNTEAFFGQGTRLTVV.

The chain couples TRBV7-2 to TRBJ2-7; D remains ambiguous. Trimming left V 7 bases short and J 1 base short, with 14 bases between. The CDR3 contains 14 residues. Germline values: CDR1 SGHTA, CDR2 FQGNSA. This CDR3 reads CASKISFSSYEQYF. The CDR3, as DNA: TGTGCCAGCAAAATTAGCTTTAGTTCCTACGAGCAGTACTTC.

The V gene is TRBV7-9, the J gene TRBJ1-1; 8 bases match TRBD1. From germline, CDR1 is SEHNR and CDR2 FQNEAQ (reference sequence). J lost 9 bases, V lost 5 bases, and 8 bases had no gene match. This CDR3 comprises 13 residues. The CDR3 DNA sequence: TGTGCCAGCAGCCACCGGGACAGGTCGAAAGCTTTCTTT. Protein sequence: CASSHRDRSKAFF.

The rearrangement joins TRBV10-3 to TRBJ2-7, with 9 positions matching TRBD1. The V gene end was trimmed by 8 bases and the J gene end by 4 bases; junction bases not matched to a gene: 3. CDR3 length: 12 residues. Germline-derived CDR1 and CDR2 are ENHRY and SYGVKD. CDR3 amino acids: CAIAGQGYEQYF. The CDR3, as DNA: TGTGCCATCGCGGGACAGGGATACGAGCAGTACTTC.

This clonotype turned up a few times. V and J are TRBV28 and TRBJ2-7; D is uncertain. Germline CDR1 and CDR2: MDHEN and SYDVKM. The V end lost 7 bases, the J end lost 2 bases, and 12 bases lay between the germline ends. This CDR3 is built from 13 residues. The CDR3 coding sequence is TGTGCCAGCACCCCGGGTGGTCCCTACGAGCAGTACTTC. It is translated as CASTPGGPYEQYF.

Notes on this clonotype: The junction differs from germline at one of its ends, possibly a read error. This sequence joins TRBV2 and TRBJ1-5, with D hard to call. CDR1 and CDR2 from the germline V gene are SNHLY and FYNNEI. The CDR3 is 14 residues long. CDR3 DNA sequence: TGTGCCGGCAGAGCAGGACCAAGCAATCAGCCCCAGCATTTT. Its translation is CAGRAGPSNQPQHF.

The J gene is TRBJ1-6, the V gene TRBV20-1; D remains ambiguous. This CDR3 comprises 15 residues. Germline-derived CDR1 and CDR2 are DFQATT and SNEGSKA (reference sequence). Trimming took 6 bases from V and 9 from J, leaving 21 bases between them. Here the CDR3 reads CSATTKGGLASPLHF. The DNA for the CDR3 is TGCAGTGCCACGACGAAAGGAGGGTTGGCTTCACCCCTCCACTTT.

This clonotype was detected many times. This chain uses TRBV5-1 with TRBJ1-1; D is unclear. The V end was cut by 7 bases, the J end by 0 bases, with 13 bases between. This CDR3 spans 14 amino acids. Germline lookup yields CDR1 SGHRS and CDR2 YFSETQ. The CDR3 region is CASAWAPMNTEAFF. CDR3 nucleotide sequence: TGCGCCAGCGCTTGGGCGCCTATGAACACTGAAGCTTTCTTT.

V and J are TRBV2 and TRBJ2-5; the D call may be TRBD1 or TRBD2 (5 bases each). Germline CDR1 reads SNHLY; CDR2 reads FYNNEI. This CDR3 spans 14 amino acids. V was clipped by 7 bases and J by 0 bases, with 12 bases between them. CDR3 loop: CASMGGTYQETQYF. CDR3 bases: TGTGCCAGCATGGGTGGGACGTACCAAGAGACCCAGTACTTC. The complete variable domain, with remaining parts taken from reference TRBV2 and TRBJ2-5, reads EPEVTQTPSHQVTQMGQEVILRCVPISNHLYFYWYRQILGQKVEFLVSFYNNEISEKSEIFDDQFSVERPDGSNFTLKIRSTKLEDSAMYFCASMGGTYQETQYFGPGTRLLVL.

The gene calls are TRBV20-1 and TRBJ2-5; TRBD1 is a possible D gene (6 bases). The V gene lost 5 bases and the J gene lost 7 bases, with 17 bases spanning the gap. The CDR3 is 13 amino acids. CDR1 is DFQATT and CDR2 is SNEGSKA in the germline V gene (reference sequence). The CDR3 DNA is TGCAGTGCTCACCCGGGACATCAGGGGACCCAGTACTTC. Protein product: CSAHPGHQGTQYF.

This clonotype came up once. This chain uses TRBV10-3 with TRBJ1-2; 10 nucleotides match TRBD1. With 4 bases clipped from V and 5 bases from J, the junction kept 4 bases outside the gene matches. From germline, CDR1 is ENHRY and CDR2 SYGVKD. The CDR3 runs to 14 residues. CDR3 in DNA: TGTGCCATCAGTGGAGGGACAGGGGCTTATGGCTACACCTTC. This gives the protein CAISGGTGAYGYTF.

This clonotype was counted at least ten times. V is TRBV15 and J is TRBJ1-2; 9 positions match TRBD1. Germline CDR1 is LNHNV and CDR2 is YYDKDF (reference sequence). With V trimmed by 1 base and J by 7 bases, 4 bases remained unmatched. This CDR3 contains 14 residues. DNA of the CDR3: TGTGCCACCAGCAGAGGGGACAGGGAAGTTGGCTACACCTTC. Residues: CATSRGDREVGYTF.

The rearrangement joins TRBV2 to TRBJ2-5; perhaps TRBD2 as D (6 bases). The germline CDR1 and CDR2 sequences are SNHLY and FYNNEI. The CDR3 contains 14 residues. The V end was cut by 3 bases, the J end by 4 bases, with 12 bases between. The CDR3 DNA is TGTGCCAGCAGTGATCGGACTAACGGAGAGACCCAGTACTTC. Translating it yields CASSDRTNGETQYF. The full variable domain, with the rest looked up from reference TRBV2 and TRBJ2-5, is EPEVTQTPSHQVTQMGQEVILRCVPISNHLYFYWYRQILGQKVEFLVSFYNNEISEKSEIFDDQFSVERPDGSNFTLKIRSTKLEDSAMYFCASSDRTNGETQYFGPGTRLLVL.

This chain connects TRBV15 to TRBJ2-7; 7 bases fit TRBD1. V shed 9 bases and J 5 bases; nucleotides not matched to a gene: 7. Germline V gene data show CDR1 as LNHNV and CDR2 as YYDKDF (reference sequence). There are 12 residues in the CDR3. CDR3 in amino acids: CATRDRDDEQYF. In nucleotides, the CDR3 is TGTGCCACAAGAGACAGGGACGACGAGCAGTACTTC.

V gene TRBV19 combines with J gene TRBJ2-7; 7 bases map to TRBD1. This CDR3 is built from 16 residues. Trimming took 6 bases from V and 3 from J; bases not matched to a gene: 14. Germline values: CDR1 LNHDA, CDR2 SQIVND (reference sequence). The CDR3 region has the DNA TGTGCCAGTAGCGAGACAGGGACAGCCATTAACTACGAGCAGTACTTC. It encodes CASSETGTAINYEQYF.

This chain connects TRBV29-1 to TRBJ2-7, with D possibly being TRBD2 (7 bases). CDR1 and CDR2 from the germline V gene are SQVTM and ANQGSEA. The CDR3 contains 14 residues. V was clipped by 7 bases and J by 2 bases, with 18 bases between them. The CDR3 protein is CSASRGGKTYEQYF. CDR3 in DNA: TGCAGCGCTTCAAGGGGGGGCAAGACCTACGAGCAGTACTTC.

The chain recombines TRBV15 with TRBJ2-5, with D possibly matching TRBD2 (5 bases). This CDR3 contains 12 residues. Germline CDR1 is LNHNV and CDR2 is YYDKDF (reference sequence). Trimming shortened V by 6 bases and J by 4 bases, and 9 bases separated the two germline ends. CDR3 sequence reads: CATSTEVETQYF. The CDR3 DNA sequence: TGTGCCACCAGTACGGAGGTAGAGACCCAGTACTTC.

The V call is TRBV29-1, the J call TRBJ1-1; maybe TRBD1 (5 bases). The V gene's germline CDR1 is SQVTM and CDR2 ANQGSEA. The V end lost 5 bases, the J end lost 4 bases, and 8 bases lay between the germline ends. The CDR3 contains 11 residues. This CDR3 reads CSVWDGTEAFF. CDR3 nucleotides: TGCAGCGTTTGGGACGGCACTGAAGCTTTCTTT.

The sample holds a few counts of this clonotype. This chain joins TRBV7-9 and TRBJ1-3; D unresolved. The CDR3 is 15 amino acids. The ends were cut back, 2 bases at V and 0 bases at J, with 8 bases in the middle. The germline V gene has CDR1 SEHNR and CDR2 FQNEAQ (reference sequence). The CDR3 DNA sequence: TGTGCCAGCAGCTTAACAACGAACTCTGGAAACACCATATATTTT. It translates to CASSLTTNSGNTIYF. Supplemented by reference TRBV7-9 and TRBJ1-3, the full variable domain reads DTGVSQNPRHKITKRGQNVTFRCDPISEHNRLYWYRQTLGQGPEFLTYFQNEAQLEKSRLLSDRFSAERPKGSFSTLEIQRTEQGDSAMYLCASSLTTNSGNTIYFGEGSWLTVV.

The chain couples TRBV9 to TRBJ1-1, with D uncertain. The CDR3 length is 13 residues. Germline assignment: CDR1 SGDLS and CDR2 YYNGEE. The CDR3 reads CARDAGRNTEAFF. The CDR3 DNA sequence: TGTGCTAGAGACGCCGGACGAAACACTGAAGCTTTCTTT.

In regard to this clonotype: One end of the junction does not line up with germline, which may come from a read error. The V and J genes are TRBV20-1 and TRBJ2-2; D is perhaps TRBD1 or TRBD2 (5 bases each). Germline V CDR1 and CDR2: DFQATT, SNEGSKA (reference sequence). The CDR3 consists of 14 residues. In DNA, the CDR3 is TGCAGTGCTGCAGGACACCAGAACACCGGGAAGCTGTTTTTT. Its protein product is CSAAGHQNTGKLFF.

This chain joins TRBV7-9 and TRBJ2-1; the match to TRBD1 covers 7 bases. V shed 4 bases, J shed 0 bases, and the junction held 6 bases outside the gene matches. Germline-derived CDR1 and CDR2 are SEHNR and FQNEAQ (reference sequence). The CDR3 length is 16 residues. The CDR3 protein is CASSSTGQSSYNEQFF. CDR3 nucleotides: TGTGCCAGCAGCTCCACGGGACAGAGCTCCTACAATGAGCAGTTCTTC.